These 22 T cell receptor beta chains originate from one sample sequenced in a study of blood T cell repertoires in COVID-19. The method was immunoSEQ multiplex PCR; TCRdb's version includes in-frame clones alone and lacks a portion of them. The profile shows approximately 350,000 clones, more than 70% of them singletons. Material: peripheral blood. The receptor set was obtained from a woman between 65 and 79 years old with COVID-19, enrolled during active disease.

Only a few counts were recorded for this clone. This rearrangement joins TRBV3-1 (or the pseudogene TRBV3-2) to TRBJ2-7; D is perhaps TRBD1 (6 bases). The germline gives CDR1 LGHDT, CDR2 YNNKEL (reference sequence). The CDR3 extends over 16 amino acids. Trimming cost V 5 bases and J 3 bases, with 20 bases left between them. The CDR3 reads CASSYGQTQKNYEQYF. In DNA, the CDR3 is TGTGCCAGCAGCTATGGACAGACCCAAAAAAACTACGAGCAGTACTTC.

The rearrangement uses TRBV21-1 and TRBJ2-5; TRBD2, the table's D call, lacks a check against the DNA. TRBV21-1 is a documented pseudogene. There are 15 residues in the CDR3. CDR3 amino acids: CASSTWATGKETQYF. The CDR3 nucleotides read TGTGCCAGCAGCACCTGGGCCACGGGGAAGGAGACCCAGTACTTC.

The chain uses TRBV5-1 and TRBJ1-4; D unclear. Germline-derived CDR1 and CDR2 are SGHRS and YFSETQ. The germline V and J ends were trimmed by 3 bases and 3 bases, with 12 bases remaining between them. The CDR3 spans 15 residues. CDR3 sequence reads: CASSSYGMPNEKLFF. The CDR3 DNA reads TGCGCCAGCAGCTCCTACGGGATGCCTAATGAAAAACTGTTTTTT.

The V and J genes are TRBV4-1 and TRBJ1-2; D is uncertain. The V and J ends lost 0 bases and 0 bases respectively, with 8 bases between them. The CDR3 is made up of 15 amino acids. Germline CDR1 and CDR2: MGHRA and YSYEKL. CDR3 DNA: TGCGCCAGCAGCCAAGACTGGGCACCTAACTATGGCTACACCTTC. Protein product: CASSQDWAPNYGYTF.

The rearrangement links TRBV4-1 to TRBJ2-1; D is unresolved. The germline gives CDR1 MGHRA, CDR2 YSYEKL. This CDR3 comprises 13 residues. Between the trimmed V and J ends, which lost 1 base and 7 bases, there was a span of 8 bases. CDR3 DNA: TGCGCCAGCAGCCAAGTCATCGGGAATGAGCAGTTCTTC. It specifies CASSQVIGNEQFF.

This chain joins TRBV28 and TRBJ2-7; 7 bases are shared with TRBD1. The CDR3 contains 16 residues. The V and J ends lost 6 bases and 2 bases, in that order; junction bases with no gene match: 13. Germline V CDR1 and CDR2: MDHEN, SYDVKM. This chain's CDR3 is CASSSGQEYMTYEQYF. The CDR3 coding sequence is TGTGCCAGCAGCTCAGGACAGGAGTACATGACCTACGAGCAGTACTTC.

The J gene is TRBJ1-1, the V gene TRBV18; TRBD1 might be the D (6 bases). There are 12 residues in the CDR3. CDR1 is KGHSH and CDR2 is LQKENI in the germline V gene. The V and J ends lost 8 bases and 7 bases respectively, with 14 bases between them. CDR3 residues: CASARGAGEAFF. The CDR3 bases are TGTGCCAGCGCTCGGGGGGCTGGTGAAGCTTTCTTT.

Here the CDR3 reads CATLDSNYGYTF. The CDR3 DNA reads as TGTGCCACCCTGGACAGTAACTATGGCTACACCTTC. V usage is TRBV6-5 and J usage is TRBJ1-2; possibly TRBD1 for D (6 bases). The germline V gene has CDR1 MNHEY and CDR2 SVGAGI. This CDR3 region has 12 residues. The V gene lost 10 bases and the J gene lost 1 base, with 10 bases spanning the gap.

The J gene is TRBJ1-5, the V gene TRBV7-9, with D hard to call. The CDR3 spans 17 residues. Per germline, CDR1 SEHNR and CDR2 FQNEAQ (reference sequence). With 5 bases removed from V and 0 bases from J, the gap between germline ends came to 17 bases. The CDR3 here is CASSQDGSPYSNQPQHF. The CDR3, as DNA: TGTGCCAGCAGCCAAGACGGGTCTCCCTATAGCAATCAGCCCCAGCATTTT.

The V call is TRBV7-2, the J call TRBJ2-1; 13 bases line up with TRBD2. From germline, CDR1 is SGHTA and CDR2 FQGNSA. The junction had 11 bases not matched to a gene; V was cut back by 5 bases and J by 4 bases. There are 18 residues in the CDR3. CDR3 residues: CASSPSGLAGPGYNEQFF. The CDR3 nucleotides are TGTGCCAGCAGCCCCTCGGGACTAGCGGGGCCGGGGTACAATGAGCAGTTCTTC.

The chain employs TRBV2 and TRBJ2-7, with no clear D. CDR1 and CDR2 from the germline V gene are SNHLY and FYNNEI. The V end lost 4 bases, the J end lost 3 bases, and 4 bases lay between the germline ends. The CDR3 is made up of 11 amino acids. The DNA for the CDR3 is TGTGCCAGCAGTGTAAACTACGAGCAGTACTTC. This codes for CASSVNYEQYF.

This clone was counted a single time. The gene calls are TRBV24-1 and TRBJ1-2; TRBD1 agrees at 9 bases. The CDR3 has 15 residues. Trimming cost V 2 bases and J 2 bases; bases outside gene matches: 2. The germline gives CDR1 KGHDR, CDR2 SFDVKD. CDR3 bases: TGTGCCACCAGTGATTATGGACAGGGGAACTATGGCTACACCTTC. This gives the protein CATSDYGQGNYGYTF.

This clone came up once. The chain joins TRBV28 to TRBJ2-7; D is unclear. The CDR3 extends over 14 amino acids. CDR1 MDHEN and CDR2 SYDVKM come from the germline V gene. V was shortened by 5 bases and J by 3 bases, with 14 bases between the two germline ends. CDR3 DNA sequence: TGTGCCAGCAGTGATAATATCGGAGTCTACGAGCAGTACTTC. Its protein product is CASSDNIGVYEQYF. Looking up the rest from reference TRBV28 and TRBJ2-7 gives the full variable domain: DVKVTQSSRYLVKRTGEKVFLECVQDMDHENMFWYRQDPGLGLRLIYFSYDVKMKEKGDIPEGYSVSREKKERFSLILESASTNQTSMYLCASSDNIGVYEQYFGPGTRLTVT.

This clone was counted once. This chain links TRBV19 with TRBJ1-1, with D possibly TRBD1 on 6 matching bases. Trimming pared 5 bases from V and 5 bases from J, leaving 9 bases between. This CDR3 is built from 12 residues. Germline CDR1 is LNHDA and CDR2 is SQIVND (reference sequence). The CDR3 DNA sequence: TGTGCCAGTAGTGTAGGACAGACTGAAGCTTTCTTT. As protein: CASSVGQTEAFF.

This rearrangement joins TRBV18 to TRBJ2-2; 9 bases align to TRBD1. V shed 3 bases and J 5 bases; nucleotides not matched to a gene: 4. The CDR3 sequence is 15 residues long. Looked up from germline, CDR1 is KGHSH and CDR2 is LQKENI. CDR3 sequence reads: CASSPPTGGTGELFF. As DNA, the CDR3 is TGTGCCAGCTCACCCCCGACAGGGGGTACCGGGGAGCTGTTTTTT.

This chain links TRBV7-8 with TRBJ2-5, with a possible D match to TRBD2 (6 bases). The CDR3 sequence is 14 residues long. V shed 3 bases and J shed 4 bases, with 12 bases lying between them. CDR1 SGHVS and CDR2 FQNEAQ come from the germline V gene. The CDR3 loop reads CASSFGTVLETQYF. CDR3 bases: TGTGCCAGCAGCTTTGGGACTGTCTTAGAGACCCAGTACTTC.

The chain combines TRBV29-1 with TRBJ2-7; 8 bases are a match to TRBD1. Germline-derived CDR1 and CDR2 are SQVTM and ANQGSEA. The CDR3 sequence is 16 residues long. V gave up 4 bases and J gave up 0 bases; unmatched junction bases: 11. CDR3 loop: CSVGGTGQTFSYEQYF. CDR3 DNA sequence: TGCAGCGTTGGGGGGACAGGACAGACTTTCTCCTACGAGCAGTACTTC.

Here the CDR3 DNA reads TGTGCCAGCAGCCAAGAGGCACGGGATGGCTACACCTTC. It encodes CASSQEARDGYTF. The rearrangement joins TRBV4-2 to TRBJ1-2, with D uncertain. CDR1 is LGHNA, CDR2 YNFKEQ, per germline. V lost 0 bases to trimming and J lost 6 bases, with 8 bases between them. CDR3 length: 13 amino acids.

This clone was picked up one time. The sample holds other DNA sequences that translate to the same CDR3. The chain carries TRBV12-3 or TRBV12-4 and TRBJ1-5; D may be TRBD1 (5 bases). This CDR3 spans 13 amino acids. V was pared by 5 bases and J by 3 bases, with 8 bases between. In nucleotides, the CDR3 is TGTGCCAGCAGTGAAGGGGTCAATCAGCCCCAGCATTTT. It is translated as CASSEGVNQPQHF.

This chain uses TRBV10-3 with TRBJ1-2; TRBD1 might be the D (6 bases). Germline V gene data show CDR1 as ENHRY and CDR2 as SYGVKD. The ends were cut back, 1 base at V and 5 bases at J, with 8 bases in the middle. This CDR3 region has 13 residues. CDR3 region: CAISEYGQYGYTF. In DNA form, the CDR3 reads TGTGCCATCAGTGAGTACGGACAGTATGGCTACACCTTC.

The chain has TRBV28 and TRBJ2-7; 8 nucleotides agree with TRBD2. Per germline, CDR1 MDHEN and CDR2 SYDVKM. The CDR3 covers 15 residues. Trimming cost V 2 bases and J 5 bases; bases outside gene matches: 8. CDR3 DNA: TGTGCCAGCAGTTTACGGGGGACTAGTAAGGACGAGCAGTACTTC. Translating it yields CASSLRGTSKDEQYF. Combining the CDR3 with reference TRBV28 and TRBJ2-7 gives the whole variable domain DVKVTQSSRYLVKRTGEKVFLECVQDMDHENMFWYRQDPGLGLRLIYFSYDVKMKEKGDIPEGYSVSREKKERFSLILESASTNQTSMYLCASSLRGTSKDEQYFGPGTRLTVT.

The V call is TRBV7-9, the J call TRBJ2-7; a possible D gene is TRBD2 (6 bases). V lost 4 bases to trimming and J lost 1 base, with 17 bases between them. This CDR3 has 16 amino acids. Germline values: CDR1 SEHNR, CDR2 FQNEAQ (reference sequence). CDR3 coding DNA: TGTGCCAGCAGCTCAGCCGGGGGAGGTGCATCCTACGAGCAGTACTTC. It yields the protein CASSSAGGGASYEQYF. Full variable domain (rest looked up from reference TRBV7-9 and TRBJ2-7): DTGVSQNPRHKITKRGQNVTFRCDPISEHNRLYWYRQTLGQGPEFLTYFQNEAQLEKSRLLSDRFSAERPKGSFSTLEIQRTEQGDSAMYLCASSSAGGGASYEQYFGPGTRLTVT.